The next 28 T cell receptor beta chains were all read from a single sample in a study of blood T cell repertoires in COVID-19. The repertoire was sequenced with immunoSEQ multiplex PCR; TCRdb's copy has only in-frame clones and lacks some. The table has roughly 100,000 clones, approximately 80% seen once. Specimen: peripheral blood. The source of these receptors is a man older than 75 with acute or convalescent COVID-19.

This chain joins TRBV29-1 and TRBJ2-3; D is possibly TRBD2 (5 bases). Trimming pared 6 bases from V and 5 bases from J, leaving 9 bases between. The CDR3 sequence is 11 residues long. In germline, CDR1 is SQVTM, CDR2 ANQGSEA. Here the CDR3 DNA reads TGCAGCGTCTACCGGGGAGATACGCAGTATTTT. Protein: CSVYRGDTQYF.

The chain recombines TRBV27 with TRBJ2-6, with D unclear. The CDR3 contains 20 residues. The V gene lost 2 bases and the J gene lost 4 bases, with 24 bases spanning the gap. From germline, CDR1 is MNHEY and CDR2 SMNVEV (reference sequence). The CDR3 DNA follows: TGTGCCAGCAGTTTAGAGCTCCCGGTGGAGCCCTTATCGGGGGCCAACGTCCTGACTTTC. It encodes CASSLELPVEPLSGANVLTF.

This clone was seen a few times. The rearrangement uses TRBV10-3 and TRBJ2-7; D uncertain. CDR1 is ENHRY, CDR2 SYGVKD, per germline. V was shortened by 3 bases and J by 3 bases, with 6 bases between the two germline ends. CDR3 size: 12 residues. The CDR3 protein is CAISERDYEQYF. Written as DNA, the CDR3 is TGTGCCATCAGTGAAAGAGACTACGAGCAGTACTTC.

The chain carries TRBV27 and TRBJ1-5, with D possibly TRBD1 on 5 matching bases. The V gene lost 3 bases and the J gene lost 2 bases, with 17 bases spanning the gap. This CDR3 has 17 amino acids. Germline loops: CDR1 MNHEY, CDR2 SMNVEV (reference sequence). The CDR3 here is CASSFPQGGSGNQPQHF. The CDR3 DNA follows: TGTGCCAGCAGTTTCCCTCAGGGAGGAAGTGGCAATCAGCCCCAGCATTTT.

This clone was counted a single time. This chain uses TRBV28 with TRBJ1-5, with 7 bases aligning to TRBD1. Germline assignment: CDR1 MDHEN and CDR2 SYDVKM. The CDR3 spans 17 residues. The ends lost 5 bases at V and 1 base at J; junction bases unmatched: 11. CDR3 sequence (DNA): TGTGCCAGCAGTCCCGATAAAGGGACAGCAAGCAATCAGCCCCAGCATTTT. It is translated as CASSPDKGTASNQPQHF.

V usage is TRBV29-1 and J usage is TRBJ1-2, with D hard to call. V dropped 4 bases and J dropped 6 bases, with 12 bases sitting between them. The CDR3 extends over 12 amino acids. The germline gives CDR1 SQVTM, CDR2 ANQGSEA. CDR3 region: CSVGSIVDGYTF. CDR3 coding DNA: TGCAGCGTTGGTTCTATAGTCGATGGCTACACCTTC.

The V gene is TRBV6-6, the J gene TRBJ2-7; D might be TRBD2 (5 bases). The germline V and J ends were trimmed by 4 bases and 2 bases, with 18 bases remaining between them. Germline V gives CDR1 MNHNY, CDR2 SVGAGI (reference sequence). This CDR3 is 16 amino acids long. CDR3 DNA sequence: TGTGCCAGCAGTTTGACATCCGGGGTAACGCCCTACGAGCAGTACTTC. Translating gives CASSLTSGVTPYEQYF.

The V gene is TRBV19, the J gene TRBJ1-1; TRBD1 agrees at 10 bases. Germline V gene lookup returns CDR1 LNHDA and CDR2 SQIVND (reference sequence). This CDR3 contains 13 residues. With V trimmed by 6 bases and J by 7 bases, 5 bases remained unmatched. CDR3 nucleotides: TGTGCCAGTAGAAGGACAGGGGGTTTTGAAGCTTTCTTT. It is translated as CASRRTGGFEAFF.

This clone was seen just once. The V and J genes are TRBV28 and TRBJ2-4; 8 nucleotides align to TRBD1. V gave up 11 bases and J gave up 3 bases; unmatched junction bases: 9. The germline gives CDR1 MDHEN, CDR2 SYDVKM. This CDR3 is 14 amino acids long. Written as DNA, the CDR3 is TGTGCCTCCCGGACAGGGCTCGGCAAAAACATTCAGTACTTC. Residues: CASRTGLGKNIQYF.

This clone was counted once. The chain recombines TRBV6-4 with TRBJ2-3; TRBD1 aligns across 9 bases. V gave up 9 bases and J gave up 4 bases; unmatched junction bases: 14. The length of the CDR3 is 16 residues. Germline V gene data show CDR1 as MRHNA and CDR2 as SNTAGT. The DNA of the CDR3 is TGTGCCAGTCACAACAGGGGGCGCTTCATCGCAGATACGCAGTATTTT. This gives the protein CASHNRGRFIADTQYF.

The V gene is TRBV27, the J gene TRBJ1-1, with D maybe TRBD1 (6 bases). The length of the CDR3 is 14 residues. Germline V gene lookup returns CDR1 MNHEY and CDR2 SMNVEV (reference sequence). Between the trimmed V and J ends, which lost 6 bases and 3 bases, there was a span of 14 bases. The CDR3 nucleotides read TGTGCCAGCAGGCCGTTTGGGGGCTACACTGAAGCTTTCTTT. Amino acids: CASRPFGGYTEAFF.

V usage is TRBV27 and J usage is TRBJ1-2; D is possibly TRBD1 (6 bases). Trimming pared 8 bases from V and 7 bases from J, leaving 14 bases between. The CDR3 extends over 12 amino acids. The germline V gene has CDR1 MNHEY and CDR2 SMNVEV (reference sequence). Written as DNA, the CDR3 is TGTGCCAGCGGCCACAGGGAGGGTGGCTACACCTTC. It translates to CASGHREGGYTF.

The chain employs TRBV28 and TRBJ1-6; D unresolved. V lost 3 bases, J lost 0 bases, and 3 bases lay in between. The CDR3 contains 14 residues. Germline assignment: CDR1 MDHEN and CDR2 SYDVKM. As DNA, the CDR3 is TGTGCCAGCAGTTTTTACTCCTATAATTCACCCCTCCACTTT. Translating it yields CASSFYSYNSPLHF.

V gene TRBV18 combines with J gene TRBJ1-1, with TRBD1 matching 8 bases. The CDR3 sequence is 14 residues long. CDR1 and CDR2 (germline): KGHSH, LQKENI. After removal of 4 bases from V and 5 bases from J, the junction contained 6 bases not matched to a gene. The CDR3 sequence is CASSHGQGKTEAFF. The CDR3, as DNA: TGTGCCAGCTCACACGGACAGGGTAAGACTGAAGCTTTCTTT.

The chain recombines TRBV7-9 with TRBJ2-2; a weak D match, TRBD2 (7 bases). Germline V gene data show CDR1 as SEHNR and CDR2 as FQNEAQ (reference sequence). The CDR3 runs 15 residues. V gave up 5 bases and J gave up 5 bases, with 15 bases separating them. Here the CDR3 reads CASSPPGGPTGELFF. The CDR3 DNA is TGTGCCAGCAGCCCGCCCGGGGGGCCAACCGGGGAGCTGTTTTTT.

V is TRBV11-3 and J is TRBJ2-2; D might be TRBD1 (6 bases). Germline CDR1 is SGHNT and CDR2 is YENEEA. The CDR3 is 15 residues long. The V end lost 5 bases, the J end lost 2 bases, and 12 bases lay between the germline ends. CDR3 residues: CASSPGTLNTGELFF. DNA for the CDR3: TGTGCCAGCAGCCCCGGGACACTTAACACCGGGGAGCTGTTTTTT. Complete variable domain (other parts from reference TRBV11-3 and TRBJ2-2): EAGVVQSPRYKIIEKKQPVAFWCNPISGHNTLYWYLQNLGQGPELLIRYENEEAVDDSQLPKDRFSAERLKGVDSTLKIQPAELGDSAVYLCASSPGTLNTGELFFGEGSRLTVL.

J is TRBJ2-3 and V is TRBV19; D might be TRBD2 (5 bases). The germline gives CDR1 LNHDA, CDR2 SQIVND (reference sequence). Trimming left V 5 bases short and J 0 bases short, with 15 bases between. CDR3 size: 16 residues. This CDR3 reads CASSPRAGSSTDTQYF. CDR3 DNA sequence: TGTGCCAGTAGTCCGAGGGCGGGTTCTAGCACAGATACGCAGTATTTT.

The chain has TRBV4-1 and TRBJ2-7; tentative D call: TRBD1 (6 bases). The length of the CDR3 is 17 residues. V was pared by 1 base and J by 3 bases, with 19 bases between. The V gene's germline CDR1 is MGHRA and CDR2 YSYEKL. The CDR3 protein is CASSQALTGIPNYEQYF. For the CDR3, the DNA is TGCGCCAGCAGCCAAGCCCTGACAGGCATCCCGAACTACGAGCAGTACTTC.

The rearrangement joins TRBV5-1 to TRBJ2-7; unclear D gene. Germline V gene lookup returns CDR1 SGHRS and CDR2 YFSETQ. The CDR3 is 14 amino acids. With 4 bases removed from V and 0 bases from J, the gap between germline ends came to 11 bases. The CDR3 is CASSASTSSYEQYF. The CDR3 DNA follows: TGCGCCAGCAGCGCCAGTACAAGCTCCTACGAGCAGTACTTC.

The J gene is TRBJ1-5, the V gene TRBV6-5; no clear D. The CDR3 consists of 15 residues. V was cut by 7 bases and J by 1 base, with 14 bases left in between. Germline V CDR1 and CDR2: MNHEY, SVGAGI. This CDR3 reads CASTATEWSNQPQHF. DNA for the CDR3: TGTGCCAGCACAGCGACTGAGTGGAGCAATCAGCCCCAGCATTTT.

This clone was recorded once. This rearrangement joins TRBV19 to TRBJ1-6; perhaps TRBD1 as D (6 bases). The germline gives CDR1 LNHDA, CDR2 SQIVND (reference sequence). V was pared by 2 bases and J by 7 bases, with 12 bases between. CDR3 length equals 15 residues. This chain's CDR3 is CASSIRGQGNSPLHF. CDR3 bases: TGTGCCAGTAGTATAAGGGGCCAGGGGAATTCACCCCTCCACTTT. Using reference TRBV19 and TRBJ1-6 for the parts outside the CDR3, the full variable domain is DGGITQSPKYLFRKEGQNVTLSCEQNLNHDAMYWYRQDPGQGLRLIYYSQIVNDFQKGDIAEGYSVSREKKESFPLTVTSAQKNPTAFYLCASSIRGQGNSPLHFGNGTRLTVT.

Only a few counts were recorded for this clone. The genes are TRBV28 and TRBJ1-3, with D possibly being TRBD1 (6 bases). Trimming stripped 7 bases from V and 5 bases from J, with 18 bases between. The CDR3 extends over 15 amino acids. CDR1 and CDR2 (germline): MDHEN, SYDVKM. The CDR3 DNA reads as TGTGCCAGCATTAGAACAGGGAGTCTTCGAAACACCATATATTTT. It is translated as CASIRTGSLRNTIYF.

The chain joins TRBV5-1 to TRBJ2-7, with D maybe TRBD1 (6 bases). This CDR3 region has 15 residues. Trimming cost V 5 bases and J 3 bases, with 18 bases left between them. In germline, CDR1 is SGHRS, CDR2 YFSETQ. CDR3 region: CASRAGTPANYEQYF. In DNA, the CDR3 is TGCGCCAGCAGGGCCGGGACACCTGCTAACTACGAGCAGTACTTC.

The rearrangement links TRBV6-4 to TRBJ1-1, with TRBD1 matching over 8 bases. The length of the CDR3 is 15 residues. Losses at the gene ends were 6 bases for V and 1 base for J; bases not matched to a gene: 7. CDR1 is MRHNA, CDR2 SNTAGT, per germline. The CDR3 protein is CASRAQGGANTEAFF. In DNA, the CDR3 is TGTGCCAGCAGGGCACAGGGGGGAGCGAACACTGAAGCTTTCTTT.

This chain joins TRBV5-1 and TRBJ1-2, with 9 bases fitting TRBD1. Per the germline V gene, CDR1 is SGHRS and CDR2 is YFSETQ. J lost 7 bases, V lost 2 bases, and 12 bases had no gene match. The CDR3 has 16 amino acids. Written as DNA, the CDR3 is TGCGCCAGCAGCTTTACAGGGGGCGCCGAGCTTAGTGGCTACACCTTC. Translating it yields CASSFTGGAELSGYTF.

The chain links TRBV19 to TRBJ2-1, with 8 bases aligning to TRBD2. The CDR3 is 16 residues long. Germline CDR1 LNHDA, CDR2 SQIVND (reference sequence). V lost 7 bases, J lost 2 bases, and 10 bases stayed unmatched. CDR3 amino acids: CASTSTSAYTYNEQFF. DNA for the CDR3: TGTGCCAGTACCTCGACTAGCGCCTATACCTACAATGAGCAGTTCTTC.

This clone turned up a few times. This rearrangement joins TRBV2 to TRBJ1-2, with 7 bases lining up with TRBD1. Germline V gene sequence: CDR1 SNHLY, CDR2 FYNNEI. The CDR3 runs to 14 residues. J was trimmed by 4 bases and V by 8 bases; bases with no gene match: 10. This chain's CDR3 is CASLGQSKRYGYTF. The CDR3 bases are TGTGCCAGCCTGGGACAGTCAAAGCGCTATGGCTACACCTTC.

In this sample, this clone turned up once. The gene calls are TRBV18 and TRBJ2-6; weak D call: TRBD1 (6 bases). The CDR3 extends over 16 amino acids. V was trimmed by 3 bases and J by 5 bases, leaving 14 bases between them. The germline V gene has CDR1 KGHSH and CDR2 LQKENI. The CDR3 region has the DNA TGTGCCAGCTCACCGGGGCCACAGGGTAGGGCCAACGTCCTGACTTTC. It is translated as CASSPGPQGRANVLTF.